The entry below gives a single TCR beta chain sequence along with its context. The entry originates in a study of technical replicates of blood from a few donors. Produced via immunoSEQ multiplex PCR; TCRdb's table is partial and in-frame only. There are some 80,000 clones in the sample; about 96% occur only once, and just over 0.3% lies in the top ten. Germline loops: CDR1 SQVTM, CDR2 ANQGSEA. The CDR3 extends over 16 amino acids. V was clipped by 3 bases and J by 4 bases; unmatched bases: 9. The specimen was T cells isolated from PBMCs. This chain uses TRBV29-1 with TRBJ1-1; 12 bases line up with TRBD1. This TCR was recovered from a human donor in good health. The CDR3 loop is CSVETGTGGSTTEAFF. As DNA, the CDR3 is TGCAGCGTTGAGACCGGGACAGGGGGCTCGACCACTGAAGCTTTCTTT.